The following is a T cell receptor (beta chain) sequence with its context. As yet, its antigen is unknown. The V segment lost 2 bases and the J segment 2 bases; nucleotides outside the gene matches: 9. CDR1 and CDR2 (germline): KGHSH, LQKENI. The CDR3 sequence is 17 residues long. These data are taken from a study of T cells in Graves' hyperthyroidism and ophthalmopathy. Study findings and constraints: In the analysis, a 13 V-J model separated ophthalmopathy from stable hyperthyroidism. Within blood appeared most thyroid clonotypes that had expanded above 0.001. The model foresaw ophthalmopathy a median approximately 6.1 months prior to onset.

Using RNA transcripts as the source, TCR beta CDR3 regions were amplified. Using the HTBI primer set, a first-round RT-PCR was run on the TCR CDR3. A single record per CDR3 protein comes from TCRdb applying MiXCR to the multiplex PCR reads. The data show 500,000 to 750,000 distinct CDR3 sequences, about a sixth seen once. The authors obtained PBMCs from 7.5 to 10 ml of fresh peripheral blood. The V gene is TRBV18, the J gene TRBJ2-1; 7 bases agree with TRBD2. This clonotype was sampled from a woman in her 30s with Graves' hyperthyroidism. The source material was blood. DNA of the CDR3: TGTGCCAGCTCACCAGGATTCGGAGGGAGGGCCTACAATGAGCAGTTCTTC. This translates into CASSPGFGGRAYNEQFF.